This T cell receptor (beta chain) was observed in a study of human T cells and chemical hapten exposure. Study context: Slight volume differences across pooled libraries mainly accounted for varying per-sample TCR yields.

Blood, whole and unfractionated, served as the source for total RNA extraction. Unique molecular identifiers were attached to individual cDNA molecules within the library. TCRdb processed the 5' RACE reads anew with MiXCR; each CDR3 protein has one entry. The repertoire holds 81,000 or so distinct CDR3 sequences, with less than 9.5% as singletons. This clonotype was picked up a small number of times. V gave up 6 bases and J gave up 11 bases; unmatched junction bases: 13. Germline-derived CDR1 and CDR2 are SQVTM and ANQGSEA. CDR3 length equals 14 residues. This chain links TRBV29-1 with TRBJ2-1; 10 bases agree with TRBD2. The sequence was collected from a male donor in good health. The DNA for the CDR3 is TGCAGCGTGGGAACCATGAGCGGGGGGGCCCAGCAGTTCTTC. This codes for CSVGTMSGGAQQFF.